The 3 T cell receptor beta chains given below trace back to one sample, sequenced in a study of immune evolution from preneoplasia to lung adenocarcinoma. The assay was immunoSEQ multiplex PCR, and TCRdb's table has in-frame clones only and misses some. The sample has under 3,500 clones; 87% are singletons. Sample: FFPE adjacent normal lung tissue. Receptor source: a person between 65 and 79 years old with lung adenocarcinoma.

The table lists this clone with a few counts. The CDR3 here is CASTSGTDLGSGNTIYF. As DNA, the CDR3 is TGTGCCAGCACCTCCGGGACGGACCTTGGCTCTGGAAACACCATATATTTT. The chain is built from TRBV28 and TRBJ1-3; a weak D match, TRBD1 (5 bases). Trimming pared 7 bases from V and 0 bases from J, leaving 19 bases between. The CDR3 sequence is 17 residues long. Germline V lookup: CDR1 MDHEN, CDR2 SYDVKM.

The chain carries TRBV30 and TRBJ1-1; D perhaps matches TRBD1 (5 bases). The CDR3 covers 17 residues. Per germline, CDR1 GTSNPN and CDR2 SVGIG (reference sequence). The germline V and J ends were trimmed by 0 bases and 6 bases, with 23 bases remaining between them. CDR3 in DNA: TGTGCCTGGAGTGTACCACGTATGCAGGGTAGAGGATCTGAAGCTTTCTTT. Encoded protein: CAWSVPRMQGRGSEAFF.

V usage is TRBV11-2 and J usage is TRBJ1-1; D remains ambiguous. The germline V and J ends were trimmed by 5 bases and 4 bases, with 11 bases remaining between them. There are 13 residues in the CDR3. Germline CDR1 reads SGHAT; CDR2 reads FQNNGV. In DNA form, the CDR3 reads TGTGCCAGCAGCCTCGGCTGGGGCACTGAAGCTTTCTTT. It encodes CASSLGWGTEAFF.